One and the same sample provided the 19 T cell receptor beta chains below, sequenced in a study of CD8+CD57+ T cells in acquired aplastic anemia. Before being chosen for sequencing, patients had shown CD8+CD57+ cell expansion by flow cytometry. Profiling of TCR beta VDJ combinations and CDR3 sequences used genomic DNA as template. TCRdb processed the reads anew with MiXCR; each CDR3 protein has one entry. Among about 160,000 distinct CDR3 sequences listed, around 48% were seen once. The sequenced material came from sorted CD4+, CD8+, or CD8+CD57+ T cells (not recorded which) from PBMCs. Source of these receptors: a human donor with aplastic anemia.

In DNA, the CDR3 is TGTGCCATCACGGGTTCTCCGGAGCACAATGAGCAGTTCTTC. This codes for CAITGSPEHNEQFF. The chain uses TRBV10-3 and TRBJ2-1; D is unresolved. V shed 7 bases and J shed 5 bases, with 15 bases lying between them. The CDR3 loop spans 14 amino acids. Germline assignment: CDR1 ENHRY and CDR2 SYGVKD.

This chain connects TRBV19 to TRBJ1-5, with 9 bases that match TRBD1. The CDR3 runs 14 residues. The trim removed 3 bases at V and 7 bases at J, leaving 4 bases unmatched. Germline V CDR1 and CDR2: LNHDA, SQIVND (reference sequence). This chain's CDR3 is CASSIRQGGQPQHF. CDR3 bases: TGTGCCAGTAGTATTAGACAGGGGGGACAGCCCCAGCATTTT.

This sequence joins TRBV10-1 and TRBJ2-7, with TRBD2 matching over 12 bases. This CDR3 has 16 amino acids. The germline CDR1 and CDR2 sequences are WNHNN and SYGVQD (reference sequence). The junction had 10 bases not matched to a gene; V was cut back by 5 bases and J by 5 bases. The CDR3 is CASSLRTSGTSHEQYF. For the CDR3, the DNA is TGCGCCAGCAGTCTCAGGACTAGCGGGACATCCCACGAGCAGTACTTC.

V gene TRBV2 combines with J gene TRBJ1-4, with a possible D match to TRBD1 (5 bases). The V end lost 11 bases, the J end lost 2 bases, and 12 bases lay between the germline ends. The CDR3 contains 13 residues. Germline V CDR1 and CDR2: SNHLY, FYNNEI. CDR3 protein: CAGGEATNEKLFF. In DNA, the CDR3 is TGTGCCGGAGGGGAAGCCACTAATGAAAAACTGTTTTTT. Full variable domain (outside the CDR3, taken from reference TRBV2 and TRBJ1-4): EPEVTQTPSHQVTQMGQEVILRCVPISNHLYFYWYRQILGQKVEFLVSFYNNEISEKSEIFDDQFSVERPDGSNFTLKIRSTKLEDSAMYFCAGGEATNEKLFFGSGTQLSVL.

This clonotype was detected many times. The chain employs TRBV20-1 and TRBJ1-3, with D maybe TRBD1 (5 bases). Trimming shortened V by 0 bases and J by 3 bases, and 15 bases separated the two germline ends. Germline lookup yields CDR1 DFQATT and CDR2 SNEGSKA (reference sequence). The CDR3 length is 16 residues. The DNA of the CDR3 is TGCAGTGCTAGAGATAAGGGACGAGGGCTTGGAAACACCATATATTTT. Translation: CSARDKGRGLGNTIYF.

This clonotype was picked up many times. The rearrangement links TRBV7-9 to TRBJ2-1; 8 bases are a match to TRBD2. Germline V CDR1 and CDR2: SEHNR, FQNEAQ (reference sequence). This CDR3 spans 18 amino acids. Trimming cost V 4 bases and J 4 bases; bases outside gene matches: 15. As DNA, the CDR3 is TGTGCCAGCAGCTCATCCGACTTTGGACTAGCACTTTACAATGAGCAGTTCTTC. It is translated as CASSSSDFGLALYNEQFF.

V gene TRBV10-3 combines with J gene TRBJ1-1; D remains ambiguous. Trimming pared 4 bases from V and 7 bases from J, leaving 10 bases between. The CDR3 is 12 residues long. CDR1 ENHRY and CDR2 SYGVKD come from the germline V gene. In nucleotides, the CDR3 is TGTGCCATCAGTGCTCGGGGTGATGAAGCTTTCTTT. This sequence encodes CAISARGDEAFF.

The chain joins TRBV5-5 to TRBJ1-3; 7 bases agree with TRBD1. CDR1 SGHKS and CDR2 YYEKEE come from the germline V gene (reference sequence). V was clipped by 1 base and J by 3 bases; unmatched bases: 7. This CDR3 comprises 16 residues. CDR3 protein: CASSLTGENYGNTIYF. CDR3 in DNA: TGTGCCAGCAGCTTGACAGGGGAAAACTATGGAAACACCATATATTTT. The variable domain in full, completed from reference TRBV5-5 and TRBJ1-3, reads DAGVTQSPTHLIKTRGQQVTLRCSPISGHKSVSWYQQVLGQGPQFIFQYYEKEERGRGNFPDRFSARQFPNYSSELNVNALLLGDSALYLCASSLTGENYGNTIYFGEGSWLTVV.

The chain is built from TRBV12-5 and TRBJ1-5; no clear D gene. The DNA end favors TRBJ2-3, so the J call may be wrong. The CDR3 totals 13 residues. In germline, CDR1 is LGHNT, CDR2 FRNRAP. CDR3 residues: CASGLGAELPQYF. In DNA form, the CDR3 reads TGTGCTAGTGGTTTGGGGGCGGAGCTGCCCCAGTATTTT.

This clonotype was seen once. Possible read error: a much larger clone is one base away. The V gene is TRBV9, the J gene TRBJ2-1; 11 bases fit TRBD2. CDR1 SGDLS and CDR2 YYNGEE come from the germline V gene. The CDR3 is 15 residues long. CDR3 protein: CAGSVELAGDNEQFF. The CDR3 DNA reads TGTGCCGGCAGCGTAGAACTAGCGGGAGACAATGAGCAGTTCTTC.

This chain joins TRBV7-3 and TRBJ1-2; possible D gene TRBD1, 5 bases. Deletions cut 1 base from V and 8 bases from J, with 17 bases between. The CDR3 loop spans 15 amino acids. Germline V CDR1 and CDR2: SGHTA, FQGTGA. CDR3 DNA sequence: TGTGCCAGCAGCTTAAGTTCGACAGACTTTAGAGGCTACACCTTC. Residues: CASSLSSTDFRGYTF.

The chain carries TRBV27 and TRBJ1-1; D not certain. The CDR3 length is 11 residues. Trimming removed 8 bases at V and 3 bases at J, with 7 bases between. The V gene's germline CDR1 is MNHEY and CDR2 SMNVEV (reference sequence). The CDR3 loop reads CASGQYTEAFF. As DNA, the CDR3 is TGTGCCAGCGGGCAGTACACTGAAGCTTTCTTT.

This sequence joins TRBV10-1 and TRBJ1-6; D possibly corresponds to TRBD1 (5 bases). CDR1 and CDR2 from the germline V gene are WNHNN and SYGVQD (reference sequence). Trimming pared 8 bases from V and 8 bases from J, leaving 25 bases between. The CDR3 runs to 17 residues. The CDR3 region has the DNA TGCGCCAGCGCGGGACTAGCGGGAGGGCACGATGATTCACCCCTCCACTTT. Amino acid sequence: CASAGLAGGHDDSPLHF.

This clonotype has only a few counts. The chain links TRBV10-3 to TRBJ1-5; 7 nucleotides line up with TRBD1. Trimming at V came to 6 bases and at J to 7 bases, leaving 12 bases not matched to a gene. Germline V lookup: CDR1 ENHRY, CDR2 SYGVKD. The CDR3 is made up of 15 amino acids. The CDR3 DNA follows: TGTGCCATCAGCGCCCTAGGGGACAGATTGCAGCCCCAGCATTTT. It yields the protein CAISALGDRLQPQHF.

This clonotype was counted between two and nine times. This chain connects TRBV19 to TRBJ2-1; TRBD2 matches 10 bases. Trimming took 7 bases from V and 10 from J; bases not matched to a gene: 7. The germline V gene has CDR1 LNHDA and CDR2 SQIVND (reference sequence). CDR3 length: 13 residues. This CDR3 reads CASISAGGREQFF. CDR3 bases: TGTGCCAGTATCTCAGCGGGGGGGCGAGAGCAGTTCTTC.

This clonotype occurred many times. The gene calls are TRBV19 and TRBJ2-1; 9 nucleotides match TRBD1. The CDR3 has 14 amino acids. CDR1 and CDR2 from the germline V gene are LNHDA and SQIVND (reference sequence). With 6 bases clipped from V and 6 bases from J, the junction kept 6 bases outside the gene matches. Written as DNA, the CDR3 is TGTGCCAGTAGATGGGACAGGGACAGCAATGAGCAGTTCTTC. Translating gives CASRWDRDSNEQFF.

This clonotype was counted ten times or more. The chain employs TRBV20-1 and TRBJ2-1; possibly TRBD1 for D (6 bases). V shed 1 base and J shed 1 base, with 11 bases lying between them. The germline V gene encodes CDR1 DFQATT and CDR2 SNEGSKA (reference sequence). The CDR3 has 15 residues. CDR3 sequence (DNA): TGCAGTGCTAGAGTAGGTGGGACATCCTACAATGAGCAGTTCTTC. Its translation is CSARVGGTSYNEQFF.

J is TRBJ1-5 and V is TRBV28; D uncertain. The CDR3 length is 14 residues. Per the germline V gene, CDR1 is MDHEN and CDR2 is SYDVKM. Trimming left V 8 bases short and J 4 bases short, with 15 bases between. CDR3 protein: CASDLSGINQPQHF. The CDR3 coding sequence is TGTGCCAGCGATTTATCGGGAATTAATCAGCCCCAGCATTTT.

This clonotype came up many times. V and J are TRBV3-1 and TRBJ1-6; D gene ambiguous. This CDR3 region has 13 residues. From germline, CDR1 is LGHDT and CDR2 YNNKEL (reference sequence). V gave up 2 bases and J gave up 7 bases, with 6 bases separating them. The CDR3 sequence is CASSQLSNSPLHF. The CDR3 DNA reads TGTGCCAGCAGCCAACTCTCCAATTCACCCCTCCACTTT.